This T cell receptor (beta chain) was captured in a study of cytomegalovirus exposure and HLA in healthy donors. PCR was performed using 60 Vbeta and 13 Jbeta primers. TCRdb keeps only in-frame clones here, not all; method: immunoSEQ multiplex PCR. The data show some 180,000 clones, approximately 80% seen once. This clone was seen once. The V segment lost 4 bases and the J segment 3 bases; nucleotides outside the gene matches: 5. The CDR3 spans 15 residues. Per germline, CDR1 SNHLY and CDR2 FYNNEI. The specimen sequenced was PBMCs. V and J are TRBV2 and TRBJ2-7, with 11 bases lining up with TRBD2. The clonotype was recovered from a woman under 30 in good health and CMV-seronegative. The CDR3 bases are TGTGCCAGCAGTGCAGGGACTAGCGGAGGCTACGAGCAGTACTTC. This sequence encodes CASSAGTSGGYEQYF.